The 12 T cell receptor beta chains in this list originate from one sample, sequenced in a study of post-analysis software for immune sequencing data. Study observations and caveats: In patients, roughly five TRBV segments were more frequent than in controls, with TRBV5-6, TRBV5-1 and TRBV20-1 among them.

The TCR beta cDNA libraries contained unique molecular identifiers. In TCRdb, the PCR reads were re-called with MiXCR into one record per CDR3 protein. This table holds approximately 630,000 distinct CDR3 sequences, 55% to 70% found once. For these receptors, no antigen is known. Sequencing was done on a sample of blood. The receptors were sampled from a girl aged 2 to 10 with multiple sclerosis.

V gene TRBV5-1 combines with J gene TRBJ2-7; 10 bases are a match to TRBD2. Germline loops: CDR1 SGHRS, CDR2 YFSETQ. J gave up 3 bases and V 0 bases, and 3 bases lay outside the gene matches. The CDR3 is 15 amino acids. The CDR3 nucleotides are TGCGCCAGCAGCTTGGTGGCTAGCGGGAGCTACGAGCAGTACTTC. This gives the protein CASSLVASGSYEQYF.

This clonotype has a handful of counts. The chain links TRBV5-1 to TRBJ2-5, with no clear D. Germline values: CDR1 SGHRS, CDR2 YFSETQ. The V gene lost 4 bases and the J gene lost 5 bases, with 15 bases spanning the gap. The CDR3 is made up of 14 amino acids. CDR3 sequence reads: CASSPGPIQETQYF. The DNA of the CDR3 is TGCGCCAGCAGCCCCGGGCCGATTCAGGAGACCCAGTACTTC.

The chain uses TRBV11-2 and TRBJ2-1; D not certain. Germline CDR1 and CDR2: SGHAT and FQNNGV. V was shortened by 2 bases and J by 12 bases, with 17 bases between the two germline ends. CDR3 length: 14 residues. DNA for the CDR3: TGTGCCAGCAGCTTAAAGGGATCCCTTAAGGGGCAGTTCTTC. This gives the protein CASSLKGSLKGQFF.

This chain uses TRBV6-5 with TRBJ2-7, with TRBD1 matching 9 bases. Germline-derived CDR1 and CDR2 are MNHEY and SVGAGI. The CDR3 has 15 residues. Unmatched junction bases numbered 9, after V lost 6 bases and J lost 3 bases. The CDR3 loop is CASRSPGQGNYEQYF. CDR3 nucleotides: TGTGCCAGCAGATCCCCCGGACAGGGGAACTACGAGCAGTACTTC.

The chain uses TRBV10-3 and TRBJ2-3, with D perhaps TRBD1 (6 bases). The CDR3 is made up of 16 amino acids. Germline CDR1 ENHRY, CDR2 SYGVKD. The germline V and J ends were trimmed by 10 bases and 3 bases, with 23 bases remaining between them. CDR3 protein: CASQTHKRTETDTQYF. CDR3 nucleotide sequence: TGTGCCAGCCAAACCCATAAGAGGACAGAGACAGATACGCAGTATTTT.

This clonotype has more than one count but fewer than ten. The genes are TRBV6-5 and TRBJ1-6; D is uncertain. There are 14 residues in the CDR3. V lost 4 bases, J lost 9 bases, and 13 bases lay in between. The germline V gene has CDR1 MNHEY and CDR2 SVGAGI. CDR3 sequence: CASSFEPGGSPLHF. The DNA for the CDR3 is TGTGCCAGCAGTTTCGAACCCGGCGGTTCACCCCTCCACTTT.

The chain has TRBV30 and TRBJ2-7, with TRBD2 identical over 7 bases. There are 15 residues in the CDR3. V shed 6 bases and J 3 bases; nucleotides not matched to a gene: 14. Germline values: CDR1 GTSNPN, CDR2 SVGIG (reference sequence). The DNA for the CDR3 is TGTGCCTGCCCTTTGGGGGGGAAAACCATCTACGAGCAGTACTTC. As protein: CACPLGGKTIYEQYF.

The chain couples TRBV29-1 to TRBJ2-1; the D gene is possibly TRBD2 (5 bases). The germline V gene encodes CDR1 SQVTM and CDR2 ANQGSEA. Between the trimmed V and J ends, which lost 0 bases and 2 bases, there was a span of 17 bases. The CDR3 consists of 17 residues. CDR3 protein: CSVEDLEGFLPYNEQFF. The CDR3 DNA follows: TGCAGCGTTGAAGATCTTGAGGGCTTTCTTCCCTACAATGAGCAGTTCTTC.

The chain employs TRBV6-6 and TRBJ2-1, with TRBD1 matching 7 bases. CDR1 MNHNY and CDR2 SVGAGI come from the germline V gene (reference sequence). V lost 5 bases, J lost 4 bases, and 2 bases stayed unmatched. CDR3 length equals 13 residues. The CDR3 sequence: CASSGQEYNEQFF. Written as DNA, the CDR3 is TGTGCCAGCAGTGGACAGGAGTACAATGAGCAGTTCTTC.

The rearrangement joins TRBV12-3 or TRBV12-4 to TRBJ2-1; 9 bases match TRBD2. The CDR3 totals 17 residues. With V trimmed by 7 bases and J by 4 bases, 14 bases remained unmatched. The CDR3 region is CASNTVGGGGEYNEQFF. CDR3 sequence (DNA): TGTGCCAGCAATACCGTCGGCGGGGGGGGAGAGTACAATGAGCAGTTCTTC.

The chain joins TRBV14 to TRBJ1-2; D ambiguous. CDR3 size: 14 residues. Germline V lookup: CDR1 SGHDN, CDR2 FVKESK. Trimming cost V 1 base and J 2 bases, with 8 bases left between them. Written as DNA, the CDR3 is TGTGCCAGCAGCCAAGTAGGGCGGAACTATGGCTACACCTTC. Its protein product is CASSQVGRNYGYTF.

Only a few counts were recorded for this clonotype. The V and J genes are TRBV20-1 and TRBJ1-2, with D possibly TRBD1 on 6 matching bases. V dropped 3 bases and J dropped 3 bases, with 8 bases sitting between them. CDR3 length equals 12 residues. Germline lookup yields CDR1 DFQATT and CDR2 SNEGSKA (reference sequence). CDR3 sequence reads: CSASPGDYGYTF. The CDR3 coding sequence is TGCAGTGCTAGCCCAGGGGACTATGGCTACACCTTC.